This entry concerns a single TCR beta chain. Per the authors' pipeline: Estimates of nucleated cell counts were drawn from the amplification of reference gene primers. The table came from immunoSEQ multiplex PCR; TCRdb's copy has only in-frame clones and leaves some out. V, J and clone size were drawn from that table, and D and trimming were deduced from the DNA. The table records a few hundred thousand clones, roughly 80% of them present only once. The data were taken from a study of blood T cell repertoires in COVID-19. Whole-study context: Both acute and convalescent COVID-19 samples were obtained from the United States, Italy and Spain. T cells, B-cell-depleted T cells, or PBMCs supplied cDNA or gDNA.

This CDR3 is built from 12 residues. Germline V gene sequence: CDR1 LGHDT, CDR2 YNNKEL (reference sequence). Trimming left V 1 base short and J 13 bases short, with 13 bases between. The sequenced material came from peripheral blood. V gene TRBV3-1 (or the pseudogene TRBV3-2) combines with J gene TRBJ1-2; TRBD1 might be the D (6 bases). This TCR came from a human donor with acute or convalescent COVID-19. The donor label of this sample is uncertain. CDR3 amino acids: CASSQVQGYLTF. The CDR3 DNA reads TGTGCCAGCAGCCAAGTACAGGGCTATCTCACCTTC.